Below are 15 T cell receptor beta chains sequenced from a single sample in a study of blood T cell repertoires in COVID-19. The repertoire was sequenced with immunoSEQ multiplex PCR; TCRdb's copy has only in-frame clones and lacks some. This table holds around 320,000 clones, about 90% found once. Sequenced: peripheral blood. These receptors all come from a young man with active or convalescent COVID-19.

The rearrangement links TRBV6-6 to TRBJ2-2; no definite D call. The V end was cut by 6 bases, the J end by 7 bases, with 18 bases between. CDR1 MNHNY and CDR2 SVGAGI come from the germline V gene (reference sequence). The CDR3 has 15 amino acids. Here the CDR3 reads CASSPTQTGGGELFF. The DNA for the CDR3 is TGTGCCAGCAGCCCGACTCAGACTGGCGGCGGGGAGCTGTTTTTT.

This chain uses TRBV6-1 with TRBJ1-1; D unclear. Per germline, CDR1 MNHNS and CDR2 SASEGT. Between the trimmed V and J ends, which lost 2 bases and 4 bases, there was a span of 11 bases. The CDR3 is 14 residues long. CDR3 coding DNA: TGTGCCAGCAGTGAATCGCCAGATGGCACTGAAGCTTTCTTT. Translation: CASSESPDGTEAFF.

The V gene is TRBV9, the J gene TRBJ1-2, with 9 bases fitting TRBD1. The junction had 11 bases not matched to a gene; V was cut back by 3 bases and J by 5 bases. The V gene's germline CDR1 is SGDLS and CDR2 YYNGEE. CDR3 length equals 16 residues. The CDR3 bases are TGTGCCAGCAGCGCTTCGGTGGACAGGGGACGGTATGGCTACACCTTC. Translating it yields CASSASVDRGRYGYTF. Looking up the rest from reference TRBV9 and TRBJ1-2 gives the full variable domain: DSGVTQTPKHLITATGQRVTLRCSPRSGDLSVYWYQQSLDQGLQFLIQYYNGEERAKGNILERFSAQQFPDLHSELNLSSLELGDSALYFCASSASVDRGRYGYTFGSGTRLTVV.

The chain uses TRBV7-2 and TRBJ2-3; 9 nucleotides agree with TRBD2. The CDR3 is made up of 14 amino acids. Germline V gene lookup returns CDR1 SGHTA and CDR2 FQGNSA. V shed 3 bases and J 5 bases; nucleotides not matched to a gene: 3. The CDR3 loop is CASSFLAGIDTQYF. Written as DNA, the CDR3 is TGTGCCAGCAGCTTCCTAGCGGGAATAGATACGCAGTATTTT.

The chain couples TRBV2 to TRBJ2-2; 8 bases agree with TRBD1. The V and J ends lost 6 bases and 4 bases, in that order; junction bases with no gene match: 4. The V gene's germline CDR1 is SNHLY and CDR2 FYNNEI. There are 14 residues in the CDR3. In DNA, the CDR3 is TGTGCCAGCAGATCGACAGGGGTCACCGGGGAGCTGTTTTTT. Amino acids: CASRSTGVTGELFF.

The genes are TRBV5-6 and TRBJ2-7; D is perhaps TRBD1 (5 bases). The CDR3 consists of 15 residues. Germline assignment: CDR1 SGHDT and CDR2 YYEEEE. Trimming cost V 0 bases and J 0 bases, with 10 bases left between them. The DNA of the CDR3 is TGTGCCAGCAGCTTGGGAGGTGACAGCTCCTACGAGCAGTACTTC. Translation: CASSLGGDSSYEQYF.

The CDR3 reads CASSQVSGPASGNTIYF. The DNA for the CDR3 is TGCGCCAGCAGCCAAGTTTCAGGGCCCGCCTCTGGAAACACCATATATTTT. The chain links TRBV4-1 to TRBJ1-3, with D maybe TRBD1 (5 bases). Germline V gene data show CDR1 as MGHRA and CDR2 as YSYEKL. V gave up 1 base and J gave up 0 bases, with 13 bases separating them. The CDR3 is made up of 17 amino acids.

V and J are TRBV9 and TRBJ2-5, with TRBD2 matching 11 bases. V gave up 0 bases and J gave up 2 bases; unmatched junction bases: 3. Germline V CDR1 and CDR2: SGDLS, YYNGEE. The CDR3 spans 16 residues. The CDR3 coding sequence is TGTGCCAGCAGCGTAGCCCGACTAGCGGGACAAGAGACCCAGTACTTC. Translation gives CASSVARLAGQETQYF.

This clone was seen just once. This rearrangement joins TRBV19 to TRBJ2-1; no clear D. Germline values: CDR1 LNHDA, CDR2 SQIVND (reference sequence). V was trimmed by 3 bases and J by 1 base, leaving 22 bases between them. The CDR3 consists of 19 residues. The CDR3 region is CASSIYHSLTSNSYNEQFF. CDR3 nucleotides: TGTGCCAGTAGTATCTATCACAGCCTTACAAGTAATTCCTACAATGAGCAGTTCTTC.

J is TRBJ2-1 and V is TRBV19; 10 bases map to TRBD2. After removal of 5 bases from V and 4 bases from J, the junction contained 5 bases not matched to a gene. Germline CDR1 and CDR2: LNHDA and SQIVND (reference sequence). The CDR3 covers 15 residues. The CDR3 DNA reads TGTGCCAGTAGTCTACTAGCGGGAATGTACAATGAGCAGTTCTTC. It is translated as CASSLLAGMYNEQFF. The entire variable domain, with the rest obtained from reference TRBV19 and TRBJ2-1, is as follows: DGGITQSPKYLFRKEGQNVTLSCEQNLNHDAMYWYRQDPGQGLRLIYYSQIVNDFQKGDIAEGYSVSREKKESFPLTVTSAQKNPTAFYLCASSLLAGMYNEQFFGPGTRLTVL.

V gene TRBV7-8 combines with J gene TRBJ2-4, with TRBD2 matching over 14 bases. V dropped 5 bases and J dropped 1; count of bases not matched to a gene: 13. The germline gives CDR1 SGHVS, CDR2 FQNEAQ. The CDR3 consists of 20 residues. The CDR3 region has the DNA TGTGCCAGCAGCCCACTGGAGGGACTAGCGGGAGTCCGGGCCAAAAACATTCAGTACTTC. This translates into CASSPLEGLAGVRAKNIQYF. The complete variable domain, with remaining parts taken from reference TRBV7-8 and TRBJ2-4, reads GAGVSQSPRYKVAKRGQDVALRCDPISGHVSLFWYQQALGQGPEFLTYFQNEAQLDKSGLPSDRFFAERPEGSVSTLKIQRTQQEDSAVYLCASSPLEGLAGVRAKNIQYFGAGTRLSVL.

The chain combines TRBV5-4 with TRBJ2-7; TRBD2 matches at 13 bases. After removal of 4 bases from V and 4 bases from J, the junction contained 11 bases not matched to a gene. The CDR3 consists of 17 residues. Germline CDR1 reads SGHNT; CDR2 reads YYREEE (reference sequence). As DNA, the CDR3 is TGTGCCAGCAGCCCTGGGACTAGCGGGAACCTCGCATACGAGCAGTACTTC. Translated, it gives CASSPGTSGNLAYEQYF.

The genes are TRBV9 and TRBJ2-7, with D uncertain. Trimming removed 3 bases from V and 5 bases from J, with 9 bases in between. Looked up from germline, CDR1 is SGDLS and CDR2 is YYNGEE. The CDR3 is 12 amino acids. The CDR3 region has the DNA TGTGCCAGCAGCGCAGGCTTCGACGAGCAGTACTTC. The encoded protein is CASSAGFDEQYF.

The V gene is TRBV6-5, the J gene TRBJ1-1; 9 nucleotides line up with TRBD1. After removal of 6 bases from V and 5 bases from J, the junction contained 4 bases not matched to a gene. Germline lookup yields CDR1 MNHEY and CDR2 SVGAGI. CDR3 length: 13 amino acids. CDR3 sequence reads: CASRYDRGTEAFF. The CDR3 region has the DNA TGTGCCAGCAGGTATGACAGGGGGACTGAAGCTTTCTTT.

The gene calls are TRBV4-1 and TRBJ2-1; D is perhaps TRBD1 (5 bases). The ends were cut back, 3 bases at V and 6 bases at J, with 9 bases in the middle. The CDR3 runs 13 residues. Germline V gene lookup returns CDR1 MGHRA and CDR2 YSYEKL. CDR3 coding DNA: TGCGCCAGCAGCCAGGCCCAGGGCAATGAGCAGTTCTTC. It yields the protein CASSQAQGNEQFF.